These 16 T cell receptor beta chains were sequenced from one sample in a study of shared clonotypes between healthy human individuals (dated by TCRdb to about 2020). For the CD8 naive samples, CD45RO-negative cells were positively selected for CCR7, yielding a CD45RA+CCR7+ population from which TemRA cells were excluded. Libraries were built with the immunoSEQ multiplex PCR assay. TCRdb re-hosts the immuneACCESS table, in-frame sequences only. Its copies lack some clones; in the studies checked, an unresolved V gene accounts for under half of them, and the cause for the rest is not known. Across this sample there are 2 million to 2.5 million clones, with about 95% seen only once. Jointly, the top ten make up 0.85% to 1.2% of the sample. The sequencing sample was made of naive CD8+ T cells sorted from blood. In light of the paper, this sample's cell subset or site label describes: CD45RA+CCR7+. The source of these receptors is a man younger than 30 in good health.

This clone was detected a few times. J is TRBJ1-6 and V is TRBV28; no reliable D call. The CDR3 length is 15 residues. V was cut by 6 bases and J by 0 bases, with 9 bases left in between. The germline V gene has CDR1 MDHEN and CDR2 SYDVKM. DNA of the CDR3: TGTGCCAGCAGCCTGTGGAGCTCCTATAATTCACCCCTCCACTTT. Translation gives CASSLWSSYNSPLHF.

This sequence joins TRBV5-1 and TRBJ2-7; D uncertain. The CDR3 runs to 13 residues. Trimming removed 2 bases at V and 4 bases at J, with 10 bases between. Germline CDR1 reads SGHRS; CDR2 reads YFSETQ. The CDR3 sequence is CASSFGPLYEQYF. CDR3 bases: TGCGCCAGCAGCTTTGGTCCCCTTTACGAGCAGTACTTC.

The CDR3 here is CASSRLTDSSYEQYF. The CDR3 DNA follows: TGTGCCAGCTCACGACTGACCGACAGCTCCTACGAGCAGTACTTC. This rearrangement joins TRBV18 to TRBJ2-7; a possible D gene is TRBD1 (5 bases). The V gene's germline CDR1 is KGHSH and CDR2 LQKENI. The CDR3 totals 15 residues. Trimming removed 4 bases from V and 0 bases from J, with 13 bases in between.

The chain couples TRBV7-6 to TRBJ1-1; TRBD1 matches at 7 bases. J lost 0 bases, V lost 2 bases, and 9 bases had no gene match. Germline CDR1 is SGHVS and CDR2 is FNYEAQ. The CDR3 is 17 residues long. Here the CDR3 reads CASSLSSRTGMNTEAFF. CDR3 DNA: TGTGCCAGCAGCTTATCCTCGCGGACAGGCATGAACACTGAAGCTTTCTTT.

This clone has only one observation. V usage is TRBV9 and J usage is TRBJ2-3, with TRBD1 matching 7 bases. The trim removed 3 bases at V and 0 bases at J, leaving 10 bases unmatched. The germline V gene encodes CDR1 SGDLS and CDR2 YYNGEE. The CDR3 extends over 17 amino acids. The CDR3 sequence is CASSANTKTGSTDTQYF. CDR3 DNA sequence: TGTGCCAGCAGCGCAAATACAAAGACAGGGAGCACAGATACGCAGTATTTT.

The chain couples TRBV10-1 to TRBJ2-3; D is perhaps TRBD1 (5 bases). V was shortened by 0 bases and J by 3 bases, with 13 bases between the two germline ends. This CDR3 region has 16 residues. The germline V gene has CDR1 WNHNN and CDR2 SYGVQD (reference sequence). The CDR3 nucleotides are TGCGCCAGCAGTGAGTCTGGTGACAGTTATACAGATACGCAGTATTTT. Its translation is CASSESGDSYTDTQYF.

V usage is TRBV4-3 and J usage is TRBJ2-1, with D maybe TRBD2 (6 bases). The germline V gene encodes CDR1 LGHNA and CDR2 YSLEER. V was trimmed by 1 base and J by 10 bases, leaving 17 bases between them. The CDR3 has 15 residues. The CDR3 loop reads CASSQGSFMRDEQFF. In DNA, the CDR3 is TGCGCCAGCAGCCAAGGGTCCTTTATGCGGGACGAGCAGTTCTTC.

The rearrangement uses TRBV30 and TRBJ1-3; 8 positions match TRBD1. The CDR3 consists of 15 residues. CDR1 GTSNPN and CDR2 SVGIG come from the germline V gene (reference sequence). Losses at the gene ends were 5 bases for V and 3 bases for J; bases not matched to a gene: 9. The CDR3 protein is CAWWGTGAIGNTIYF. CDR3 bases: TGTGCCTGGTGGGGGACAGGCGCTATTGGAAACACCATATATTTT.

This chain joins TRBV6-4 and TRBJ1-5; D is unclear. With 4 bases removed from V and 10 bases from J, the gap between germline ends came to 5 bases. The CDR3 spans 10 residues. Per germline, CDR1 MRHNA and CDR2 SNTAGT. DNA of the CDR3: TGTGCCAGCAGTGCCCTACCCCAGCATTTT. This gives the protein CASSALPQHF.

The chain is built from TRBV19 and TRBJ1-6; tentatively, D is TRBD1 (5 bases). Trimming removed 0 bases at V and 4 bases at J, with 10 bases between. Germline lookup yields CDR1 LNHDA and CDR2 SQIVND (reference sequence). This CDR3 has 16 residues. This CDR3 is CASSIEGPRYNSPLHF. The CDR3 DNA follows: TGTGCCAGTAGTATAGAGGGACCGAGATATAATTCACCCCTCCACTTT.

The chain has TRBV28 and TRBJ2-3; D assignment may be TRBD1 or TRBD2 (5 bases each). The CDR3 runs 14 residues. V was shortened by 3 bases and J by 4 bases, with 11 bases between the two germline ends. In germline, CDR1 is MDHEN, CDR2 SYDVKM. CDR3: CASSLRTLADTQYF. CDR3 coding DNA: TGTGCCAGCAGTTTGAGGACACTAGCAGATACGCAGTATTTT.

This clone was counted ten times or more. In the same sample, other DNA sequences code for this CDR3. The rearrangement links TRBV7-2 to TRBJ2-7, with 9 positions matching TRBD1. CDR3 size: 15 residues. Looked up from germline, CDR1 is SGHTA and CDR2 is FQGNSA. V gave up 5 bases and J gave up 1 base; unmatched junction bases: 6. CDR3 bases: TGTGCCAGCAGCCATGGACAGGGGTTATCCTACGAGCAGTACTTC. The encoded protein is CASSHGQGLSYEQYF.

The rearrangement joins TRBV5-6 to TRBJ2-7; 9 bases line up with TRBD2. With 0 bases clipped from V and 4 bases from J, the junction kept 5 bases outside the gene matches. The CDR3 runs 15 residues. Germline assignment: CDR1 SGHDT and CDR2 YYEEEE. The CDR3 here is CASSLEGSGSYEQYF. The DNA of the CDR3 is TGTGCCAGCAGCTTGGAAGGTAGCGGGAGTTACGAGCAGTACTTC.

To note about this clone: Other DNA sequences in the sample encode the same CDR3. The chain couples TRBV4-1 to TRBJ2-7; tentatively, D is TRBD1 (6 bases). V lost 0 bases and J 3 bases, leaving 9 bases between the germline ends. Germline V gene lookup returns CDR1 MGHRA and CDR2 YSYEKL. This CDR3 is built from 14 residues. CDR3: CASSQDGTYYEQYF. DNA for the CDR3: TGCGCCAGCAGCCAAGATGGGACATACTACGAGCAGTACTTC.

The rearrangement uses TRBV28 and TRBJ2-7; D is perhaps TRBD1 (6 bases). The CDR3 extends over 14 amino acids. Trimming pared 6 bases from V and 2 bases from J, leaving 14 bases between. Germline V gene sequence: CDR1 MDHEN, CDR2 SYDVKM. CDR3 in DNA: TGTGCCAGCAGGAACAGGGACGGTACCTACGAGCAGTACTTC. This encodes CASRNRDGTYEQYF.

The rearrangement links TRBV6-5 to TRBJ2-7; possibly TRBD2 for D (6 bases). Looked up from germline, CDR1 is MNHEY and CDR2 is SVGAGI. The CDR3 has 15 residues. V was shortened by 4 bases and J by 0 bases, with 13 bases between the two germline ends. DNA of the CDR3: TGTGCCAGCAGTTCCTTCGGCGGGACCTCCTACGAGCAGTACTTC. Its translation is CASSSFGGTSYEQYF.